The 20 T cell receptor beta chains below were found in one sample sequenced in a study of CD8 T cells in ankylosing spondylitis. TCRdb recomputed calls from the 5' RACE reads with MiXCR, one row per CDR3 protein. Of about 40,000 distinct CDR3 sequences listed, approximately 16% are singletons. Sample: blood. These receptors were collected from a male donor with ankylosing spondylitis or in good health (not recorded which).

This clonotype was seen only a few times. V is TRBV4-1 and J is TRBJ2-1, with 11 bases matching TRBD2. The length of the CDR3 is 15 residues. Germline CDR1 is MGHRA and CDR2 is YSYEKL. V lost 4 bases and J lost 9; bases outside the gene matches: 8. The CDR3 spells CASSLTSGRGIEQFF. DNA for the CDR3: TGCGCCAGCAGCCTCACTAGCGGGAGAGGGATTGAGCAGTTCTTC.

This clonotype was picked up a small number of times. This chain connects TRBV5-1 to TRBJ2-1, with 10 bases that match TRBD1. Germline V gene sequence: CDR1 SGHRS, CDR2 YFSETQ. V was clipped by 4 bases and J by 3 bases; unmatched bases: 7. This CDR3 region has 16 residues. CDR3 nucleotides: TGCGCCAGCAGCCTCGGGGACAGGGGATACTACAATGAGCAGTTCTTC. This codes for CASSLGDRGYYNEQFF.

There are a few counts of this clonotype. The rearrangement joins TRBV12-3 or TRBV12-4 to TRBJ2-7; D is unclear. V lost 5 bases and J 2 bases, leaving 10 bases between the germline ends. The CDR3 totals 13 residues. The CDR3 nucleotides are TGTGCCAGCAGTCGGGCTAAGCCCTACGAGCAGTACTTC. This translates into CASSRAKPYEQYF.

The CDR3 DNA reads as TGCAGCGTTGAAGGGGGGGGACAGGGCACAGATACGCAGTATTTT. It is translated as CSVEGGGQGTDTQYF. This chain uses TRBV29-1 with TRBJ2-3, with a weak D call TRBD1 (8 bases). CDR3 length: 15 amino acids. Germline CDR1 reads SQVTM; CDR2 reads ANQGSEA. Deletions cut 1 base from V and 1 base from J, with 12 bases between.

This clonotype has a handful of counts. V and J are TRBV12-3 or TRBV12-4 and TRBJ2-4, with TRBD1 identical over 9 bases. V shed 5 bases, J shed 7 bases, and the junction held 12 bases outside the gene matches. The CDR3 covers 16 residues. This CDR3 reads CASSPGQGIGWNIQYF. Written as DNA, the CDR3 is TGTGCCAGCAGTCCGGGACAGGGTATTGGTTGGAACATTCAGTACTTC.

This clonotype was seen a handful of times. The chain uses TRBV20-1 and TRBJ2-3; 9 bases match TRBD2. Trimming cost V 0 bases and J 1 base; bases outside gene matches: 2. Germline values: CDR1 DFQATT, CDR2 SNEGSKA (reference sequence). The CDR3 sequence is 15 residues long. CDR3 bases: TGCAGTGCTAGAGAAAGGACTAGCGGCACAGATACGCAGTATTTT. Translating gives CSARERTSGTDTQYF.

V and J are TRBV4-3 and TRBJ2-5, with a tentative D call TRBD1 (6 bases). The CDR3 sequence is 15 residues long. Germline V gene data show CDR1 as LGHNA and CDR2 as YSLEER. With 0 bases removed from V and 2 bases from J, the gap between germline ends came to 10 bases. The CDR3 here is CASSQDQGSQETQYF. In DNA form, the CDR3 reads TGCGCCAGCAGCCAAGATCAGGGGTCTCAAGAGACCCAGTACTTC.

V gene TRBV7-9 combines with J gene TRBJ2-2; weak D call: TRBD1 (6 bases). V lost 5 bases to trimming and J lost 6 bases, with 16 bases between them. The CDR3 is 15 amino acids. Germline CDR1 SEHNR, CDR2 FQNEAQ (reference sequence). CDR3: CASSRPGATSGELFF. In DNA form, the CDR3 reads TGTGCCAGCAGCCGTCCAGGGGCGACCTCCGGGGAGCTGTTTTTT.

This clonotype was counted between two and nine times. The chain recombines TRBV3-1 with TRBJ1-3; D is unclear. V was shortened by 4 bases and J by 0 bases, with 7 bases between the two germline ends. CDR1 and CDR2 from the germline V gene are LGHDT and YNNKEL (reference sequence). The CDR3 loop spans 14 amino acids. The CDR3 DNA reads as TGTGCCAGCAGCCTTATGGTCTCTGGAAACACCATATATTTT. Residues: CASSLMVSGNTIYF.

This clonotype occurred a few times. This chain connects TRBV6-4 to TRBJ1-1, with D unclear. The CDR3 is 13 residues long. The V end lost 5 bases, the J end lost 2 bases, and 9 bases lay between the germline ends. Germline CDR1 MRHNA, CDR2 SNTAGT. CDR3: CASSTEYNTEAFF. CDR3 bases: TGTGCCAGCAGTACAGAGTATAACACTGAAGCTTTCTTT.

A few counts support this clonotype. V gene TRBV6-4 combines with J gene TRBJ1-1, with D hard to call. The CDR3 has 13 residues. Germline V gives CDR1 MRHNA, CDR2 SNTAGT. Trimming took 4 bases from V and 1 from J, leaving 7 bases between them. Here the CDR3 reads CASSAQKNTEAFF. DNA for the CDR3: TGTGCCAGCAGTGCCCAGAAGAACACTGAAGCTTTCTTT.

This clonotype was observed a few times. V and J are TRBV5-1 and TRBJ2-1, with 10 bases that match TRBD2. J lost 8 bases, V lost 4 bases, and 9 bases had no gene match. Per the germline V gene, CDR1 is SGHRS and CDR2 is YFSETQ. The CDR3 totals 15 residues. As DNA, the CDR3 is TGCGCCAGCAGCCGCTCCGGGACTAGCGTTGATGAGCAGTTCTTC. Translating gives CASSRSGTSVDEQFF.

The table lists this clonotype with a few counts. The J gene is TRBJ1-5, the V gene TRBV20-1; TRBD1 matches 7 bases. The V segment lost 8 bases and the J segment 5 bases; nucleotides outside the gene matches: 6. Germline CDR1 reads DFQATT; CDR2 reads SNEGSKA (reference sequence). The CDR3 is made up of 12 amino acids. The CDR3 loop reads CSLDRDHQPQHF. The CDR3 DNA is TGCAGTCTCGACAGGGATCATCAGCCCCAGCATTTT.

The rearrangement joins TRBV7-2 to TRBJ2-7; the D is unclear. The CDR3 spans 12 residues. Germline assignment: CDR1 SGHTA and CDR2 FQGNSA. The V end lost 6 bases, the J end lost 2 bases, and 8 bases lay between the germline ends. The CDR3: CASRQLPYEQYV. Written as DNA, the CDR3 is TGTGCCAGCAGACAACTCCCCTACGAGCAGTACGTC.

This chain links TRBV29-1 with TRBJ1-1; no clear D. This CDR3 is 12 amino acids long. The germline CDR1 and CDR2 sequences are SQVTM and ANQGSEA. The V end lost 5 bases, the J end lost 1 base, and 8 bases lay between the germline ends. CDR3 in DNA: TGCAGCGTTCTCCCGGGGAACACTGAAGCTTTCTTT. It translates to CSVLPGNTEAFF.

The rearrangement joins TRBV11-2 to TRBJ2-1; no definite D call. V lost 7 bases to trimming and J lost 9 bases, with 10 bases between them. CDR1 is SGHAT, CDR2 FQNNGV, per germline. This CDR3 contains 11 residues. The CDR3 sequence is CASNRLGEQFF. CDR3 bases: TGTGCCAGCAATCGCCTGGGTGAGCAGTTCTTC.

This clonotype was seen repeatedly, ten times or more. The CDR3: CASSLGDSPYNEQFF. In DNA, the CDR3 is TGTGCCAGCAGTTTAGGGGACAGCCCCTACAATGAGCAGTTCTTC. This rearrangement joins TRBV28 to TRBJ2-1; 7 positions agree with TRBD1. CDR3 size: 15 residues. The trim removed 2 bases at V and 2 bases at J, leaving 3 bases unmatched. CDR1 MDHEN and CDR2 SYDVKM come from the germline V gene.

There are a few counts of this clonotype. The chain joins TRBV6-2 or TRBV6-3 to TRBJ2-1; D gene uncertain. Trimming took off 6 bases at V and 7 bases at J, with 16 bases between the two ends. This CDR3 is built from 14 residues. Germline V lookup: CDR1 MNHEY, CDR2 SVGEGT. CDR3 in amino acids: CASSYLGSWNEQFF. The CDR3 nucleotides read TGTGCCAGCAGCTACCTGGGATCTTGGAATGAGCAGTTCTTC.

This clonotype was seen more than once but under ten times. The chain is built from TRBV27 and TRBJ1-1; 8 bases agree with TRBD1. Germline assignment: CDR1 MNHEY and CDR2 SMNVEV (reference sequence). With V trimmed by 6 bases and J by 10 bases, 10 bases remained unmatched. There are 13 residues in the CDR3. This CDR3 reads CASRPTGEAVAFF. The CDR3 nucleotides read TGTGCCAGCAGACCGACAGGGGAGGCGGTAGCTTTCTTT.

This clonotype appeared a few times. The chain employs TRBV6-2 or TRBV6-3 and TRBJ2-2, with D unresolved. Germline V gene lookup returns CDR1 MNHEY and CDR2 SVGEGT. The CDR3 extends over 13 amino acids. Trimming shortened V by 7 bases and J by 0 bases, and 6 bases separated the two germline ends. The CDR3 region is CASNDPNTGELFF. CDR3 DNA: TGTGCCAGCAACGACCCGAACACCGGGGAGCTGTTTTTT.